Presented here are 12 T cell receptor beta chains from one specimen sequenced in a study of blood T cell repertoires in COVID-19. Profiling relied on immunoSEQ multiplex PCR, and the TCRdb table lists in-frame clones only, not all of them. This table has some 120,000 clones, around 86% appearing once. Sequenced input: peripheral blood. These TCRs come from a human donor in a cohort sampled during active COVID-19.

This sequence joins TRBV7-9 and TRBJ1-5; 7 bases are shared with TRBD1. V trimming: 5 bases; J trimming: 2 bases; junction bases outside the gene matches: 3. The CDR3 runs to 14 residues. Germline assignment: CDR1 SEHNR and CDR2 FQNEAQ (reference sequence). CDR3 residues: CASSPGTGNQPQHF. The CDR3 region has the DNA TGTGCCAGCAGCCCAGGGACAGGCAATCAGCCCCAGCATTTT.

V usage is TRBV5-1 and J usage is TRBJ1-3, with 11 bases fitting TRBD1. The J segment lost 4 bases and the V segment lost 0 bases, leaving 3 bases of the junction unmatched. The CDR3 length is 16 residues. Per the germline V gene, CDR1 is SGHRS and CDR2 is YFSETQ. CDR3 residues: CASSLDGQGAGNTIYF. The CDR3 nucleotides read TGCGCCAGCAGCTTGGACGGACAGGGGGCCGGAAACACCATATATTTT.

V and J are TRBV5-1 and TRBJ1-4; D possibly corresponds to TRBD1 (5 bases). Germline V gene lookup returns CDR1 SGHRS and CDR2 YFSETQ. V was clipped by 4 bases and J by 8 bases, with 9 bases between them. This CDR3 comprises 12 residues. CDR3 amino acids: CASSPEGEKLFF. The CDR3 region has the DNA TGCGCCAGCAGCCCGGAGGGGGAAAAACTGTTTTTT.

The chain employs TRBV28 and TRBJ2-1; D is ambiguous. The CDR3 runs to 14 residues. V was clipped by 5 bases and J by 2 bases, with 10 bases between them. Looked up from germline, CDR1 is MDHEN and CDR2 is SYDVKM. The chain's CDR3 is CASSPSRTYNEQFF. The DNA for the CDR3 is TGTGCCAGCAGTCCCTCCAGGACCTACAATGAGCAGTTCTTC.

This clone is a singleton in its sample. V usage is TRBV6-5 and J usage is TRBJ1-6, with TRBD1 as a possible D gene (5 bases). V dropped 5 bases and J dropped 7 bases, with 12 bases sitting between them. The CDR3 totals 14 residues. Germline V gene data show CDR1 as MNHEY and CDR2 as SVGAGI. This chain's CDR3 is CASSPGTLNSPLHF. In DNA form, the CDR3 reads TGTGCCAGCAGTCCCGGGACTCTCAATTCACCCCTCCACTTT.

This clone appeared once. The chain uses TRBV3-1 (or the pseudogene TRBV3-2) and TRBJ1-6, with 8 bases that match TRBD1. The V gene's germline CDR1 is LGHDT and CDR2 YNNKEL (reference sequence). The CDR3 has 14 residues. Germline trimming cut 4 bases from V and 10 bases from J; bases unmatched to any gene: 6. The CDR3 reads CASSPGQGRSPLHF. CDR3 DNA sequence: TGTGCCAGCAGCCCAGGACAGGGAAGGTCACCCCTCCACTTT.

This chain's CDR3 is CASCAQGNTEAFF. CDR3 bases: TGCGCCAGCTGCGCGCAGGGGAACACTGAAGCTTTCTTT. The chain carries TRBV10-2 and TRBJ1-1, with D possibly matching TRBD1 (5 bases). The V gene's germline CDR1 is WSHSY and CDR2 SAAADI. Between the trimmed V and J ends, which lost 8 bases and 1 base, there was a span of 11 bases. This CDR3 has 13 residues.

The genes are TRBV27 and TRBJ2-2, with 10 positions matching TRBD1. The CDR3 is 14 residues long. After removal of 7 bases from V and 6 bases from J, the junction contained 5 bases not matched to a gene. The germline V gene encodes CDR1 MNHEY and CDR2 SMNVEV (reference sequence). The DNA for the CDR3 is TGTGCCAGCAAAGACAGGGGGCTATCCGGGGAGCTGTTTTTT. Amino acids: CASKDRGLSGELFF.

V usage is TRBV10-3 and J usage is TRBJ1-1; tentative D call: TRBD1 (6 bases). Germline CDR1 and CDR2: ENHRY and SYGVKD. With 6 bases removed from V and 5 bases from J, the gap between germline ends came to 16 bases. The CDR3 length is 14 residues. This CDR3 reads CAISWDNEGTEAFF. The CDR3 region has the DNA TGTGCCATCAGCTGGGACAACGAGGGGACTGAAGCTTTCTTT.

CDR3 loop: CASSDQGRPRTEAFF. For the CDR3, the DNA is TGTGCCAGCAGTGACCAGGGTCGGCCGAGGACTGAAGCTTTCTTT. The chain uses TRBV6-1 and TRBJ1-1; TRBD1 is a possible D gene (5 bases). The germline V and J ends were trimmed by 3 bases and 5 bases, with 16 bases remaining between them. This CDR3 is 15 amino acids long. CDR1 is MNHNS and CDR2 is SASEGT in the germline V gene.

J is TRBJ1-5 and V is TRBV5-1, with D perhaps matching TRBD1 (6 bases). Trimming stripped 4 bases from V and 5 bases from J, with 16 bases between. CDR1 SGHRS and CDR2 YFSETQ come from the germline V gene. The CDR3 sequence is 15 residues long. The CDR3 here is CASSQQGGPHQPQHF. CDR3 DNA: TGCGCCAGCAGCCAACAGGGAGGGCCTCATCAGCCCCAGCATTTT.

The chain couples TRBV12-1 to TRBJ2-1; TRBD2 is the table's D call, not checked against the DNA. TRBV12-1 is listed as a pseudogene. The CDR3 has 17 amino acids. As DNA, the CDR3 is TGTGCCAGCAGCCTATGGACTAGCGGGATCTCCTACAATGAGCAGTTCTTC. It encodes CASSLWTSGISYNEQFF.